The present TCR beta chain was sequenced within a study of beta chain features in type 1 diabetes (dated by TCRdb to between 2018 and 2020). With respect to the entire study: No differences in mean age, gender distribution, total cell number or subset yield were found between patients and healthy donors. Across all samples, 90 million to 130 million sorted cells were examined, and cell number per subset correlated strongly with RNA yield. The study compared TCRB repertoires of sorted circulating CD4+ T cell subsets between recently diagnosed type 1 diabetes patients and matched healthy donors. Regulatory and stem cell-like memory subsets were obtained from only 8 patients and roughly 8 healthy donors, while naive and central memory subsets were obtained from all 30 or so donors.

The entire amount of isolated RNA was reverse transcribed using the High Capacity cDNA Reverse Transcription Kit, so the sequenced TCRB transcripts were expressed ones. Naive, central memory and regulatory T cell samples underwent deep immunoSEQ sequencing, averaging about 3.3 million total reads per sample. Sorted cells were lysed in RLT buffer and RNA was extracted with DNase-treated RNeasy Micro or Mini kits, depending on cell number. To prevent cross-contamination, every cell subset was processed on its own, while patient and healthy donor samples were processed together. The immunoSEQ multiplex PCR was used to amplify TCRB sequences from cDNA, yielding 87-bp fragments that span the CDR3 region. Sequencing of the amplicons was done on the Illumina HiSeq platform. The paper's processing steps were these. Synthetic template baselines were used to correct PCR bias computationally, reads within Hamming distance 2 were collapsed together, and singletons that could not be merged were discarded. By aligning reads against IMGT, V, D and J genes, CDR3 length, and insertions or deletions at six rearrangement sites were assigned. Within each subset, clonotype counts were normalized to the number of sorted cells before true diversity and Gini coefficients were calculated with the tcR R package. The overlap coefficient, calculated on TCRB nucleotide sequences, was used to measure repertoire sharing. Out-of-frame TCRB sequences from naive cells were analyzed as a proxy for the pre-selection repertoire. TCRdb took over this immuneACCESS table, retaining in-frame rearrangements with V and J assigned. Such tables are incomplete; in checked studies, under half of the missing clones stem from an unresolved V gene, and the remainder is unexplained. D and trimming come from the DNA, and the V and J calls and clone size come from that table. In all, the sample holds some 350,000 clones, and roughly 13% of those were seen once. About 0.015% of the sample lies in the top ten.

The CDR1 and CDR2 encoded by the germline V gene (reference sequence) are PRHDT and FYEKMQ. Unmatched junction bases come to 7, with V trimmed by 5 bases and J by 2 bases. The CDR3, from cysteine to phenylalanine, totals 15 residues. The entry retains the CDR3 DNA only, 45 bases that are in frame from base 1. As concerns this clone: Its antigen is currently not known. No much larger clone exists at a distance of one base, and base qualities are not known.

Study-level results and caveats: Naive, central memory and regulatory TCRB repertoires appeared more similar among patients than among healthy donors. Because the HLA sub-analyses included only small numbers of individuals, any influence of HLA type on TCRB rearrangement was left unresolved. Patients with type 1 diabetes made fewer insertions and deleted more nucleotides at VDJ recombination sites, implying thymic rearrangement abnormalities. Shorter templates might be favored by PCR, yet because patient and control samples were amplified and corrected together, any such skew would affect both groups equally. Type 1 diabetes patients showed a moderate but significant shortening of TCRB CDR3 length in all four CD4+ subsets. Because cDNA was sequenced instead of genomic DNA, activated cells with high expression could be over-represented, although the groups did not differ in activation or CD3 levels.

Each donor gave one peripheral blood draw, averaging about 120 mL, which was collected into heparinised tubes. A BD FACSAria II and a panel including CD45RO, CCR7, CD25, CD127, CD95 and CD27 were used to sort naive, central memory, regulatory and stem cell-like memory CD4+ T cells. Purity was above 98% for every sorted population. Right away, PBMCs were isolated by Lymphoprep density gradient centrifugation and were stained directly, with no culture step. So that batch effects would be minimized, each experiment stained and sorted samples in pairs, pairing one healthy donor with one patient. This TCR came from a woman between 18 and 29 years old with type 1 diabetes. Sequenced material: naive CD4+ T cells from blood. The cell subset or site label of this sample denotes: true naive CD4+ T cells. This sequence uses TRBV13 and TRBJ1-2; 8 middle bases align to TRBD1. The base sequence is TGTGCCAGCAGCCCCGGGGACAGGCCGAACTATGGCTACACCTTC. Translation gives CASSPGDRPNYGYTF.